The clone carrying this T cell receptor (beta chain) has a handful of counts. The target antigen is unknown. These data are taken from a study of regulatory T cells in long-lasting Graves disease. Notes on the study in general: Whereas about a thousand public clonotypes were shared by new patients, persistent patients shared more, at roughly 3,000.

The TCR beta library used iRepertoire HTBI primers with Arm-PCR amplification of CDR3. TCRdb re-called the multiplex PCR reads with MiXCR, one entry per CDR3 protein. This table holds some 430,000 distinct CDR3 sequences, about 22% found once. Documented time point: persistent/refractory GD, antithyroid drugs over 5 years with positive TRAb. Extracted RNA from PBMCs served as the source of the TCR library. This specimen consisted of peripheral blood mononuclear cells (PBMCs), obtained when the disease was refractory, from a patient treated with antithyroid drugs. The source of this sequence is a female donor with Graves disease.

The CDR3 sequence: CASSLTASKGYTF. CDR3 coding DNA: TGTGCCAGCAGCCTGACAGCCTCAAAGGGCTACACCTTC. The chain recombines TRBV12-3 or TRBV12-4 with TRBJ1-2, with D maybe TRBD1 (5 bases). The CDR3 totals 13 residues. V dropped 6 bases and J dropped 8 bases, with 16 bases sitting between them.